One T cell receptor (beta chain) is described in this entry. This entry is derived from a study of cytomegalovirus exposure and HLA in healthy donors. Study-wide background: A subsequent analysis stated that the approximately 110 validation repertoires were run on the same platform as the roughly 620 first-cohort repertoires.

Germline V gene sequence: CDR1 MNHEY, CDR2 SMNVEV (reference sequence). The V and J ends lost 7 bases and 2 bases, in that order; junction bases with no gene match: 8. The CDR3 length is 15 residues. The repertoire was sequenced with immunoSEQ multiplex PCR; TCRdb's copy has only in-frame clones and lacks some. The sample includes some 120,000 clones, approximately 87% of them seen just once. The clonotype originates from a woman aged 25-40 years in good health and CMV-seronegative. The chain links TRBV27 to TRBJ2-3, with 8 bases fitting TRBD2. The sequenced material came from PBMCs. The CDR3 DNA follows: TGTGCCAGCAATCTTAGCGGGGCGAACACAGATACGCAGTATTTT. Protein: CASNLSGANTDTQYF.